The entry that follows covers one T cell receptor (beta chain) sequence. As yet, its antigen is unknown. The data were taken from a study of vaccination effects on CD4 cells after COVID-19. Study-wide background: Convalescent patients (n = two) were sampled 16 days and one week prevaccination.

Assay: immunoSEQ multiplex PCR; the TCRdb copy retains only in-frame clones and omits some. The sample lists fewer than 60,000 clones; approximately 73% were seen once. ViraFEST used viral peptide pools to expand antigen-specific CD4+ T cells before sequencing. An approximately ten-day culture period preceded the isolation of CD4+ T cells. SARS-CoV-2 infected the person between March and December 2020, as confirmed by PCR. The germline V gene encodes CDR1 SGHVS and CDR2 FNYEAQ. This CDR3 region has 15 residues. The V end lost 1 base, the J end lost 3 bases, and 12 bases lay between the germline ends. Sequencing was performed on CD4+ T cells from PBMCs cultured with HIV peptides, taken before COVID-19 vaccination. The subset: HIV-1 Nef peptide pool negative control/reference culture. This receptor was identified in a human donor who had a prior SARS-CoV-2 infection. The V and J genes are TRBV7-6 and TRBJ1-1, with D perhaps TRBD1 (5 bases). The CDR3 nucleotides are TGTGCCAGCAGCTTAGGACAGTTCTTGGACACTGAAGCTTTCTTT. It yields the protein CASSLGQFLDTEAFF.